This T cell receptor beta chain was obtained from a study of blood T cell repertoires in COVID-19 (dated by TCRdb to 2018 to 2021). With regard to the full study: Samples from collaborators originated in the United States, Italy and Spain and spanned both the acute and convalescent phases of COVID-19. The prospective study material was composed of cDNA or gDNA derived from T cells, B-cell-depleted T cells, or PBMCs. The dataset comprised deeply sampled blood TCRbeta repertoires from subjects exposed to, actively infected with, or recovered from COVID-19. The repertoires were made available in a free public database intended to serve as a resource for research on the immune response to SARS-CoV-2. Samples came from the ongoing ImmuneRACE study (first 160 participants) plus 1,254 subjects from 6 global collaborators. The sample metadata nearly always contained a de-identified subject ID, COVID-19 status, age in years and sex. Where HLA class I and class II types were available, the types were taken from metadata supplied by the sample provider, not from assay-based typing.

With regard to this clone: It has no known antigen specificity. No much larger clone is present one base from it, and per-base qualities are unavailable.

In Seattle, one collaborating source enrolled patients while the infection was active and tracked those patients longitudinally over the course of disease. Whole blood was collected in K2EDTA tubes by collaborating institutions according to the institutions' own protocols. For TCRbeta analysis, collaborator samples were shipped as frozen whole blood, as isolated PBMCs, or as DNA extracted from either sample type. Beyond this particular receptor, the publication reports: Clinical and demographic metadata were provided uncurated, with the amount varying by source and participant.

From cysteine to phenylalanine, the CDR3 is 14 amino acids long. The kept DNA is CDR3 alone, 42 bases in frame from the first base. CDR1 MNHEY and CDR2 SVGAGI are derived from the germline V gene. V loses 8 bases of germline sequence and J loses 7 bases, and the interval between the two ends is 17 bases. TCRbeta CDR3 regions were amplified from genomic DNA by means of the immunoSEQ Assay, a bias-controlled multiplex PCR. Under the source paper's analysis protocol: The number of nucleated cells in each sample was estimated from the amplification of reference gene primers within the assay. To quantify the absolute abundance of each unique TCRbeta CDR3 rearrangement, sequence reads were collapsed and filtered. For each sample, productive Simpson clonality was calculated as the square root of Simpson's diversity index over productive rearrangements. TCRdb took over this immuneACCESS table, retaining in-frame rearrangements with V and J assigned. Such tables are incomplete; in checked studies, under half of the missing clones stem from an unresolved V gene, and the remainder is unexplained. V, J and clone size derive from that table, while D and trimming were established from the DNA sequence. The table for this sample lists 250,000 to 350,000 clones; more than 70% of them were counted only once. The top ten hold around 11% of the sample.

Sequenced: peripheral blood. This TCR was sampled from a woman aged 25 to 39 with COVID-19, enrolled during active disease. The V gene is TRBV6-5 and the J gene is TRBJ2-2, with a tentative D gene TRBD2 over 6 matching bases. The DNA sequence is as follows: TGTGCCAGCGGATCCTATCGGGGGATCGGGGAGCTGTTTTTT. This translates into CASGSYRGIGELFF.